Below, one T cell receptor beta chain is given with its context. Its target is not known. The data originate from a study of cytomegalovirus exposure and HLA in healthy donors. General observations from the study: Among the most significant clusters, several appeared linked to common viral pathogens in a later analysis. Researchers counted around 170 TCR beta chains as cytomegalovirus-associated. In vitro assays verified that three CMV-associated chains recognized CMV antigens specifically. Accounts indicate the classifier identified cytomegalovirus status with strong specificity and sensitivity.

This CDR3 has 17 residues. V lost 5 bases, J lost 8 bases, and 17 bases stayed unmatched. Germline CDR1 is LNHDA and CDR2 is SQIVND (reference sequence). The PCR had 60 Vbeta and 13 Jbeta primers. Sequencing was performed with immunoSEQ multiplex PCR; in TCRdb, only in-frame clones are kept and a portion is missing. This repertoire shows around 200,000 clones, under 80% found once; its top ten account for 2.5% to 3.5%. The source of this sequence is a female donor in good health and CMV-seronegative. Sequenced sample: PBMCs. The chain is built from TRBV19 and TRBJ2-1; 8 bases are a match to TRBD2. CDR3: CASSLGPGLGIVDEQFF. The CDR3 DNA reads as TGTGCCAGTAGTCTCGGACCGGGACTAGGGATCGTCGATGAGCAGTTCTTC.